This TCR beta chain was sequenced for a study of blood T cell repertoires in COVID-19. The assay was immunoSEQ multiplex PCR, and TCRdb's table has in-frame clones only and misses some. Here the sample spans about 60,000 clones, around 88% being singletons. The CDR3 spans 16 residues. J lost 7 bases, V lost 1 base, and 9 bases had no gene match. Germline-derived CDR1 and CDR2 are SGHTA and FQGNSA. The chain links TRBV7-2 to TRBJ2-1; 8 nucleotides match TRBD2. The receptor comes from a man in his sixties with acute or convalescent COVID-19. Sequencing was done on a sample of peripheral blood. CDR3 nucleotides: TGTGCCAGCAGCTTAGGGGGAAGGGCGGGAGGAAATGAGCAGTTCTTC. Its translation: CASSLGGRAGGNEQFF. The full variable domain, in which reference TRBV7-2 and TRBJ2-1 provide the parts outside the CDR3, is GAGVSQSPSNKVTEKGKDVELRCDPISGHTALYWYRQSLGQGLEFLIYFQGNSAPDKSGLPSDRFSAERTGGSVSTLTIQRTQQEDSAVYLCASSLGGRAGGNEQFFGPGTRLTVL.